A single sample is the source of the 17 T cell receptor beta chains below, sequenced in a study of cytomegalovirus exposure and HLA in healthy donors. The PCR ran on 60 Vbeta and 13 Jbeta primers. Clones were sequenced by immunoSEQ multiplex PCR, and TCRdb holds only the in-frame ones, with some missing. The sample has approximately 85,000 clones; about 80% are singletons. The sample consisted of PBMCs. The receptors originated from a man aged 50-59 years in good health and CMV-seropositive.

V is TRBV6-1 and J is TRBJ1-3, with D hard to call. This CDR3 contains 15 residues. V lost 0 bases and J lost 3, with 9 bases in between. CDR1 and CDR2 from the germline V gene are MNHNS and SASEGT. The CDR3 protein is CASSEARGHGNTIYF. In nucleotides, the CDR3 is TGTGCCAGCAGTGAAGCGAGAGGGCATGGAAACACCATATATTTT.

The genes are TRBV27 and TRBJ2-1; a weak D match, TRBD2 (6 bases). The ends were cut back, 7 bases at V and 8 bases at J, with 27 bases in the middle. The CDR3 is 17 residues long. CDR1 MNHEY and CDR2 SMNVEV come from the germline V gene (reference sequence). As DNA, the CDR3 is TGTGCCAGCAACCTTGGGGAAGGGACTGGTAATTGGGATGAGCAGTTCTTC. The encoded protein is CASNLGEGTGNWDEQFF.

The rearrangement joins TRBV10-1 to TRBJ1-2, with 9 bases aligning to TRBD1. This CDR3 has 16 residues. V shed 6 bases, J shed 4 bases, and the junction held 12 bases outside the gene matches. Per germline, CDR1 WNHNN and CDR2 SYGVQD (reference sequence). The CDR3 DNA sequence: TGCGCCAGCAGCGATCAAATCGGGACAGGGCCCTATGGCTACACCTTC. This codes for CASSDQIGTGPYGYTF.

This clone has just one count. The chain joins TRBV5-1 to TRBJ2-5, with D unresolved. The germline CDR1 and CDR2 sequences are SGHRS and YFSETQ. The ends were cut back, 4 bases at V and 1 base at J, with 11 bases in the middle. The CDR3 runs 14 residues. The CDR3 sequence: CASSLSQIQETQYF. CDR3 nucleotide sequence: TGCGCCAGCAGCCTGTCGCAGATCCAAGAGACCCAGTACTTC.

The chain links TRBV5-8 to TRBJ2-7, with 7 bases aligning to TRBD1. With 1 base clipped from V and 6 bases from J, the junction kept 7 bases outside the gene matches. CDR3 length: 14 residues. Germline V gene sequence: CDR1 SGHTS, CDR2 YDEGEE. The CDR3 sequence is CASSLTGVAREQYF. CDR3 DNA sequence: TGTGCCAGCAGCTTGACAGGGGTAGCTCGCGAGCAGTACTTC.

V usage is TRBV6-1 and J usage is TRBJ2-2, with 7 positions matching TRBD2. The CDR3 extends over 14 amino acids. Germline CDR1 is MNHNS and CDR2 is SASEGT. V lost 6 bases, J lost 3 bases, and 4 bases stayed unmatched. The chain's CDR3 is CASRRREDTGELFF. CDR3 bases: TGTGCCAGCAGGCGACGGGAGGACACCGGGGAGCTGTTTTTT.

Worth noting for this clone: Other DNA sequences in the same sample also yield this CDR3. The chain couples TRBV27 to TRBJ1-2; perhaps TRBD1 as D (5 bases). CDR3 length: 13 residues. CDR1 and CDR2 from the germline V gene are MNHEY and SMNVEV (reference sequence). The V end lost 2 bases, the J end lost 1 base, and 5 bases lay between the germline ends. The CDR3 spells CASSLQGNYGYTF. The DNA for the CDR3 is TGTGCCAGCAGTTTACAGGGTAACTATGGCTACACCTTC.

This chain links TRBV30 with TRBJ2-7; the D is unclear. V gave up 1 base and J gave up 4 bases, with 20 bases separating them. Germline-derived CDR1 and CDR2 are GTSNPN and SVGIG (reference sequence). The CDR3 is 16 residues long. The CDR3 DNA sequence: TGTGCCTGGAGTGATAACAAGGAGAAGACGGCATACGAGCAGTACTTC. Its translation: CAWSDNKEKTAYEQYF.

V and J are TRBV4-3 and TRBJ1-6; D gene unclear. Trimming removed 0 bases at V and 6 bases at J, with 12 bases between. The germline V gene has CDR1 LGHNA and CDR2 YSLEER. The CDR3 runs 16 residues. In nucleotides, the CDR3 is TGCGCCAGCAGCCAAGATCTTACAGAGCTTAATTCACCCCTCCACTTT. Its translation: CASSQDLTELNSPLHF.

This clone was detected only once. The CDR3 sequence is CASSPPPANQETQYF. The CDR3 bases are TGTGCCAGCTCACCACCCCCCGCGAACCAAGAGACCCAGTACTTC. The genes are TRBV18 and TRBJ2-5, with D unclear. Trimming removed 0 bases from V and 0 bases from J, with 8 bases in between. The CDR3 covers 15 residues. The germline CDR1 and CDR2 sequences are KGHSH and LQKENI.

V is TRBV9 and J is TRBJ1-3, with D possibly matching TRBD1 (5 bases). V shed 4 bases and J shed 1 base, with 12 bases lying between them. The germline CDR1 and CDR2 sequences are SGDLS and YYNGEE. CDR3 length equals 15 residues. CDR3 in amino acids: CASSPGGGSGNTIYF. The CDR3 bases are TGTGCCAGCAGCCCTGGGGGGGGATCTGGAAACACCATATATTTT.

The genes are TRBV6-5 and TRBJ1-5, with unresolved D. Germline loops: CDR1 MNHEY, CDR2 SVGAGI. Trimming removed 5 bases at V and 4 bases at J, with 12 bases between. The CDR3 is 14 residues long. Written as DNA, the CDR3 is TGTGCCAGCAGTAGGTCGGGGAGGAATCAGCCCCAGCATTTT. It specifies CASSRSGRNQPQHF.

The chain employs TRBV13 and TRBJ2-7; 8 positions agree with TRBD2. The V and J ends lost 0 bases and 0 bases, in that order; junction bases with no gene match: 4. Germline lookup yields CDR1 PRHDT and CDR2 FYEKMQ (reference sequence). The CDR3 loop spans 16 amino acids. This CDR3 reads CASSLGETSVSYEQYF. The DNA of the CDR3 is TGTGCCAGCAGCTTAGGTGAGACTAGCGTCTCCTACGAGCAGTACTTC.

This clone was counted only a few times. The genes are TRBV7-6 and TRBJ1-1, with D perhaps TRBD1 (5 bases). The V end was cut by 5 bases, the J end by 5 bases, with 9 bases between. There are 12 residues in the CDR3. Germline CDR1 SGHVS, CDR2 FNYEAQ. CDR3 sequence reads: CASSPQGTEAFF. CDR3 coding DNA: TGTGCCAGCAGCCCGCAGGGAACTGAAGCTTTCTTT. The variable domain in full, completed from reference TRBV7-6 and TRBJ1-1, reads GAGVSQSPRYKVTKRGQDVALRCDPISGHVSLYWYRQALGQGPEFLTYFNYEAQQDKSGLPNDRFSAERPEGSISTLTIQRTEQRDSAMYRCASSPQGTEAFFGQGTRLTVV.

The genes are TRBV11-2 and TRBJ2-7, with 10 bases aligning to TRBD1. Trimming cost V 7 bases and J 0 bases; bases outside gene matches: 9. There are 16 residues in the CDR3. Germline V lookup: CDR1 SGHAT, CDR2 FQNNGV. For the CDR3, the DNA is TGTGCCAGCAACACAGCCGGGACAGGGGTCTCCTACGAGCAGTACTTC. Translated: CASNTAGTGVSYEQYF.

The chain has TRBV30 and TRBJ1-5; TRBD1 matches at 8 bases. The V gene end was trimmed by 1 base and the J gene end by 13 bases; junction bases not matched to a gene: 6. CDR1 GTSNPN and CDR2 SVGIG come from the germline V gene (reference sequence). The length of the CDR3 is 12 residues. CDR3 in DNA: TGTGCCTGGAGTGGTCTAGACAGGGGACAGCATTTT. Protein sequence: CAWSGLDRGQHF.

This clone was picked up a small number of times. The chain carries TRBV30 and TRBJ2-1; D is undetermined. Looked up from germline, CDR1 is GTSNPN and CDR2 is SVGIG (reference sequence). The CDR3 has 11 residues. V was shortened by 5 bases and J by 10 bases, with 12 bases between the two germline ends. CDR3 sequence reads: CAWGAFGEQFF. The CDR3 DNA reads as TGTGCCTGGGGAGCCTTCGGGGAGCAGTTCTTC.